What follows describes a single T cell receptor beta chain. Its antigen is not identified. This sample is drawn from a study of a mutant IDH1 vaccine in newly diagnosed glioma. As for the study in general: Among treated patients, about 60% were male and roughly 40% female, and mean age was around 40 years. Before enrollment, the patients had been treated with radiotherapy alone, temozolomide alone, or both together. Most of them had received both. Overall study results and limits: Seemingly, top peripheral T cell clonotype changes bore no relation to pseudoprogression.

CDR3 size: 13 residues. Germline-derived CDR1 and CDR2 are ENHRY and SYGVKD. V was pared by 7 bases and J by 3 bases, with 12 bases between. Time point: baseline, week 1 (first vaccination visit). Treatment specified: pre-vaccination baseline after standard-of-care therapy. Newly diagnosed WHO grade 3 or 4 IDH1-mutant, ATRX-lost astrocytomas were identified in the donors. Measured with immunoSEQ multiplex PCR; TCRdb has only the in-frame clones, and not every one. This table holds around 100,000 clones, more than 65% found once. This clonotype was obtained from a man aged 35-49 years with glioma. Some clones in this sample may be carry-over from other donors' samples. The J gene is TRBJ1-1, the V gene TRBV10-3, with D perhaps TRBD1 (6 bases). Sequenced material: PBMCs, taken from a glioma patient treated with radiotherapy, temozolomide or both. CDR3 region: CAITRTVYTEAFF. The CDR3 DNA sequence: TGTGCCATCACTAGGACAGTATACACTGAAGCTTTCTTT.